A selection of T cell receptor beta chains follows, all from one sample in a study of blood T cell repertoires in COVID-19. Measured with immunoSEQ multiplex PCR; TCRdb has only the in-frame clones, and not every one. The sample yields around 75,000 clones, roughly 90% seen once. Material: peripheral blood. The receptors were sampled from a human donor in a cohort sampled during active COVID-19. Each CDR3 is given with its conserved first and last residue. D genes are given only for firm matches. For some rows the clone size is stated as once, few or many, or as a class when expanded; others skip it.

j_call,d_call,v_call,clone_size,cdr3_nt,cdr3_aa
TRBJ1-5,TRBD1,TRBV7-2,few,TGTGCCAGCAGCGGGGGACAGTCGAATCAGCCCCAGCATTTT,CASSGGQSNQPQHF
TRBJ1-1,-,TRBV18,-,TGTGCCAGCTCACCCCAGGGTGCGAACACTGAAGCTTTCTTT,CASSPQGANTEAFF
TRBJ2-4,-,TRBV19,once,TGTGCCAGTACCCTCGGGGGACTCTTAGCCAAAAACATTCAGTACTTC,CASTLGGLLAKNIQYF
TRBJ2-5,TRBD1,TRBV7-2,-,TGTGCCAGCAGCCCGGGGGGGACAGGGGGTAGGGAGACCCAGTACTTC,CASSPGGTGGRETQYF
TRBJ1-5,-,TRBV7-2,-,TGTGCCAGTAGCTCAACAGGGTGGCGTCAGCCCCAGCATTTT,CASSSTGWRQPQHF
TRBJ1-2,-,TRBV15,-,TGTGCCACCAACAGAGATGTAGAATATGGCTACACCTTC,CATNRDVEYGYTF
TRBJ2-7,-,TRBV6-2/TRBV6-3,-,TGTGCCAGCAGTTACTCGAGGCGCGGGACCATGGGGTACTACGAGCAGTACTTC,CASSYSRRGTMGYYEQYF
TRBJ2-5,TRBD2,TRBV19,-,TGTGCCAGTAGAAGGACTAGCGTCAATCAAGAGACCCAGTACTTC,CASRRTSVNQETQYF
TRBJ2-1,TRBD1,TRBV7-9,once,TGTGCCAGCGGGGACAGGGGTAAAATCTACAATGAGCAGTTCTTC,CASGDRGKIYNEQFF
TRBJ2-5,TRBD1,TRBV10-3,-,TGTGCCATCAGTGCCAATCCGGGACAGGGTCTTAGAGAGACCCAGTACTTC,CAISANPGQGLRETQYF
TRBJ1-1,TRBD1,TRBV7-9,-,TGTGCCAGCAGCTTAGGGACAGGGTGGGGAGCTTTCTTT,CASSLGTGWGAFF
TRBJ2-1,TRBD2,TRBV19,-,TGTGCCAGTAGTCGGGCGGGAGTAGCCTACAATGAGCAGTTCTTC,CASSRAGVAYNEQFF
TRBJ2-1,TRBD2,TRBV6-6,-,TGTGCCAGCAGTTCTCAGCGGGAGACCTACAATGAGCAGTTCTTC,CASSSQRETYNEQFF
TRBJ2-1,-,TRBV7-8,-,TGTGCCAGCAGCTTAATAGCGGCCAGACACAATGAGCAGTTCTTC,CASSLIAARHNEQFF